The rows below give T cell receptor beta chains drawn from one sample of a study of blood T cell repertoires in COVID-19. Profiling relied on immunoSEQ multiplex PCR, and the TCRdb table lists in-frame clones only, not all of them. This table has more than 25,000 clones, roughly 90% appearing once. Sequencing was carried out using peripheral blood. These receptors were taken from a woman between 35 and 50 years old with active or convalescent COVID-19. The CDR3 runs from the conserved cysteine through the conserved F or W. A D gene is named only where the DNA matches it firmly. Clone size is stated in some rows and not others, as once, few, many or a class when expanded.

V: TRBV4-1
D: TRBD2
size: NA
J: TRBJ2-3
CDR3: CASSPPRLAPSTDTQYF
DNA: TGCGCCAGCAGCCCACCGAGACTAGCGCCTAGCACAGATACGCAGTATTTT

V: TRBV6-1
D: NA
size: NA
J: TRBJ1-4
CDR3: CASSEGRAGEKLFF
DNA: TGTGCCAGCAGTGAAGGAAGGGCGGGTGAAAAACTGTTTTTT

V: TRBV21-1
D: NA
size: NA
J: TRBJ1-1
CDR3: CASSKKSREGQVNTEAFF
DNA: TGTGCCAGCAGCAAAAAAAGCCGGGAAGGACAGGTGAACACTGAAGCTTTCTTT

V: TRBV6-1
D: NA
size: few
J: TRBJ1-3
CDR3: CASSDWLRGRRSSGNTIYF
DNA: TGTGCCAGCAGTGATTGGTTGCGGGGCAGAAGAAGCTCTGGAAACACCATATATTTT

V: TRBV5-6
D: NA
size: NA
J: TRBJ2-1
CDR3: CASSLRSGDIFNEQFF
DNA: TGTGCCAGCAGCTTACGAAGCGGGGACATTTTTAATGAGCAGTTCTTC

V: TRBV24-1
D: TRBD1
size: NA
J: TRBJ2-5
CDR3: CATSPGTGGWETQYF
DNA: TGTGCCACCAGCCCCGGGACAGGGGGCTGGGAGACCCAGTACTTC

V: TRBV6-5
D: NA
size: NA
J: TRBJ1-2
CDR3: CASKDGISERYTF
DNA: TGTGCCAGCAAGGACGGGATCTCCGAGAGGTACACCTTC

V: TRBV5-4
D: TRBD1
size: NA
J: TRBJ1-3
CDR3: CASSGTRDSSGNTIYF
DNA: TGTGCCAGCAGCGGGACCCGGGACAGCTCTGGAAACACCATATATTTT

V: TRBV19
D: NA
size: NA
J: TRBJ1-5
CDR3: CASSMDGGGRTLSNQPQHF
DNA: TGTGCCAGTAGTATGGATGGTGGGGGCCGGACCCTTAGCAATCAGCCCCAGCATTTT

V: TRBV28
D: NA
size: NA
J: TRBJ1-4
CDR3: CASSFGGAGGEKLFF
DNA: TGTGCCAGCAGTTTCGGGGGGGCAGGAGGCGAAAAACTGTTTTTT

V: TRBV7-9
D: TRBD1
size: NA
J: TRBJ2-3
CDR3: CASSLGTGLGTDTQYF
DNA: TGTGCCAGCAGCTTAGGGACAGGGTTAGGCACAGATACGCAGTATTTT

V: TRBV5-6
D: NA
size: NA
J: TRBJ2-3
CDR3: CASSLADYPRADTQYF
DNA: TGTGCCAGCAGCTTGGCCGACTACCCACGCGCAGATACGCAGTATTTT

V: TRBV7-2
D: NA
size: NA
J: TRBJ2-7
CDR3: CASSLSRWPIEQYF
DNA: TGTGCCAGCAGCTTATCCCGCTGGCCGATCGAGCAGTACTTC

V: TRBV30
D: TRBD1
size: NA
J: TRBJ1-1
CDR3: CAWSGDRENTEAFF
DNA: TGTGCCTGGAGCGGGGACAGAGAGAACACTGAAGCTTTCTTT

V: TRBV3-1/TRBV3-2
D: NA
size: NA
J: TRBJ1-1
CDR3: CASSQQAGIVAEAFF
DNA: TGTGCCAGCAGCCAACAGGCAGGGATAGTCGCTGAAGCTTTCTTT

V: TRBV5-1
D: NA
size: once
J: TRBJ1-1
CDR3: CASSFSQGLGLNTEAFF
DNA: TGCGCCAGCAGCTTCTCTCAGGGGTTGGGCCTGAACACTGAAGCTTTCTTT

V: TRBV27
D: NA
size: NA
J: TRBJ2-7
CDR3: CATQQSGRAYEQYF
DNA: TGTGCCACACAACAAAGCGGACGAGCCTACGAGCAGTACTTC

V: TRBV25-1
D: TRBD1
size: NA
J: TRBJ1-1
CDR3: CASSEYLQGPNTEAFF
DNA: TGTGCCAGCAGTGAATACCTACAGGGGCCAAACACTGAAGCTTTCTTT

V: TRBV12-3/TRBV12-4
D: TRBD1
size: NA
J: TRBJ1-2
CDR3: CASRGQANYGYTF
DNA: TGTGCCAGCAGGGGACAGGCTAACTATGGCTACACCTTC

V: TRBV5-1
D: TRBD1
size: NA
J: TRBJ2-3
CDR3: CASSLYRGQTDTQYF
DNA: TGCGCCAGCAGCTTGTACAGGGGGCAAACAGATACGCAGTATTTT

V: TRBV6-2/TRBV6-3
D: NA
size: NA
J: TRBJ2-7
CDR3: CASSYPPGGGTVTYEQYF
DNA: TGTGCCAGCAGTTACCCCCCAGGCGGGGGCACTGTCACCTACGAGCAGTACTTC

V: TRBV28
D: NA
size: few
J: TRBJ2-5
CDR3: CASTRSETQYF
DNA: TGTGCCAGCACTAGAAGCGAGACCCAGTACTTC

V: TRBV30
D: NA
size: NA
J: TRBJ1-2
CDR3: CAWSAHTAGSYTF
DNA: TGTGCCTGGAGTGCGCATACAGCGGGATCCTACACCTTC

V: TRBV7-6
D: NA
size: NA
J: TRBJ2-5
CDR3: CASSSAEGRGETQYF
DNA: TGTGCCAGCAGCTCGGCCGAGGGCCGAGGGGAGACCCAGTACTTC

V: TRBV5-1
D: TRBD2
size: NA
J: TRBJ2-7
CDR3: CASTDLGAGAGEQYF
DNA: TGCGCCAGCACCGACCTTGGAGCGGGAGCGGGGGAGCAGTACTTC

V: TRBV5-8
D: TRBD1
size: NA
J: TRBJ1-6
CDR3: CASSLGQPTYNSPLHF
DNA: TGTGCCAGCAGCCTGGGACAGCCTACATATAATTCACCCCTCCACTTT

V: TRBV28
D: NA
size: NA
J: TRBJ1-5
CDR3: CASSSYNPAAGGNQPQHF
DNA: TGTGCCAGCAGTTCATATAACCCAGCGGCTGGTGGGAATCAGCCCCAGCATTTT